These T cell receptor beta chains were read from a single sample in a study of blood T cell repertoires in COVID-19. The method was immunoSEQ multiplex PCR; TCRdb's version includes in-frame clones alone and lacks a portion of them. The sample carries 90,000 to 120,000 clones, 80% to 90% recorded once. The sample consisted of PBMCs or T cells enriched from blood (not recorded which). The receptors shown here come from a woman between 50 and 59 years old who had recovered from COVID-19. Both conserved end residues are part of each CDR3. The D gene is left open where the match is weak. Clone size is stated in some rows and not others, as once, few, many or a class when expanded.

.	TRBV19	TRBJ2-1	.	CASSIFGVSSYNEQFF	TGTGCCAGTAGTATATTCGGGGTCTCATCCTACAATGAGCAGTTCTTC
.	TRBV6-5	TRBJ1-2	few	CASSYAGNPFYGYTF	TGTGCCAGCAGTTACGCCGGGAACCCCTTCTATGGCTACACCTTC
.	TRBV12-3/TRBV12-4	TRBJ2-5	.	CASSFSHETQYF	TGTGCCAGCAGTTTTTCCCATGAGACCCAGTACTTC
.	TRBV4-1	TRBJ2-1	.	CASSQVFGVASKNEQFF	TGCGCCAGCAGCCAGGTGTTCGGGGTAGCATCAAAAAATGAGCAGTTCTTC
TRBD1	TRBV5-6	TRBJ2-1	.	CASSLLPGQGYNEQFF	TGTGCCAGCAGCTTGCTCCCGGGACAGGGCTACAATGAGCAGTTCTTC
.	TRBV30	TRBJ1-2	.	CAWIAGLGSSYGYTF	TGTGCCTGGATTGCTGGGTTGGGGAGTTCATATGGCTACACCTTC
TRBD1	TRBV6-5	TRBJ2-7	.	CASSSPRQGTYEQYF	TGTGCCAGCAGTTCTCCCAGACAGGGGACATACGAGCAGTACTTC
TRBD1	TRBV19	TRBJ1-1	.	CASRPRTGDDHEAFF	TGTGCCAGTAGACCCCGGACAGGGGACGACCATGAAGCTTTCTTT
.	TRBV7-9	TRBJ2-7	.	CASSYAPGLAISYEQYF	TGTGCCAGCAGCTACGCCCCGGGACTCGCAATCTCCTACGAGCAGTACTTC
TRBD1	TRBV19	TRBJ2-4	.	CASSIQGAGAKNIQYF	TGTGCCAGTAGTATACAGGGGGCTGGCGCCAAAAACATTCAGTACTTC
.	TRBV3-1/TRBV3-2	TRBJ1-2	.	CASSRDRTGQTNYGYTF	TGTGCCAGCAGCCGAGACCGAACCGGACAGACTAACTATGGCTACACCTTC
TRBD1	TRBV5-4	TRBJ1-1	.	CASSGGDRADTEAFF	TGTGCCAGCAGCGGGGGGGACAGGGCTGACACTGAAGCTTTCTTT
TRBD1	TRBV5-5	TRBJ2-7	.	CASSLVGQVYEQYF	TGTGCCAGCAGCTTGGTGGGACAGGTCTACGAGCAGTACTTC
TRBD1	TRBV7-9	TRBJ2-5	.	CASSWDSFKQETQYF	TGTGCCAGCAGCTGGGACAGCTTTAAACAAGAGACCCAGTACTTC
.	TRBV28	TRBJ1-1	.	CASSLWRQPNTEAFF	TGTGCCAGCAGTTTATGGCGGCAGCCGAACACTGAAGCTTTCTTT
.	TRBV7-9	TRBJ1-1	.	CASSLSYGNTEAFF	TGTGCCAGCAGCTTGAGTTACGGGAACACTGAAGCTTTCTTT
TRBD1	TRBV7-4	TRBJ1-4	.	CASSSKRDRGEKLFF	TGTGCCAGCAGCTCTAAAAGGGACAGGGGCGAAAAACTGTTTTTT
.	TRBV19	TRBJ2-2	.	CASTLGSTEATGELFF	TGTGCCAGTACCTTAGGGAGCACAGAGGCCACCGGGGAGCTGTTTTTT
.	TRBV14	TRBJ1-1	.	CASQANMNTEAFF	TGTGCATCACAGGCGAACATGAACACTGAAGCTTTCTTT
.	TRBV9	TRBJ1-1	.	CASSVDRDRLNTEAFF	TGTGCCAGCAGCGTAGACAGGGACCGCTTGAACACTGAAGCTTTCTTT
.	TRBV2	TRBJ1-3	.	CASNTGTGNTIYF	TGTGCCAGCAATACAGGAACTGGAAACACCATATATTTT
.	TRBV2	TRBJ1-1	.	CASAGDRRRNTEAFF	TGTGCCAGCGCAGGGGACCGCCGGAGGAACACTGAAGCTTTCTTT
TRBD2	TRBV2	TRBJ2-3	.	CASGVAGGPPDTQYF	TGTGCCAGCGGGGTAGCGGGAGGGCCCCCAGATACGCAGTATTTT
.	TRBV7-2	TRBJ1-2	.	CASSLEFGQNYGYTF	TGTGCCAGCAGCTTAGAGTTTGGACAGAACTATGGCTACACCTTC
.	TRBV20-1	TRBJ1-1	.	CSANGDTEAFF	TGCAGTGCTAACGGGGACACTGAAGCTTTCTTT
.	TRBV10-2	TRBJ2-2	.	CASSVSGTNTGELFF	TGCGCCAGCAGTGTGTCCGGGACGAACACCGGGGAGCTGTTTTTT
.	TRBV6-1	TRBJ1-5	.	CASSVPGRDTYSNQPQHF	TGTGCCAGCAGTGTACCGGGACGGGACACCTATAGCAATCAGCCCCAGCATTTT
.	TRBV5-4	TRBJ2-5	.	CASSGEDSQETQYF	TGTGCCAGCAGCGGAGAGGACAGCCAAGAGACCCAGTACTTC
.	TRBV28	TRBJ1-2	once	CASSLRQDYGYTF	TGTGCCAGCAGTTTAAGGCAGGATTATGGCTACACCTTC
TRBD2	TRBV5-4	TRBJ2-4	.	CASSLWETSGIGENIQYF	TGTGCCAGCAGCTTGTGGGAGACTAGCGGGATTGGCGAAAACATTCAGTACTTC
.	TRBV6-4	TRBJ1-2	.	CASSAGLNYGYTF	TGTGCCAGCAGCGCCGGACTGAACTATGGCTACACCTTT
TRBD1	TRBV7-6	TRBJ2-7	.	CASSPSVFGTGLHEQYF	TGTGCCAGCAGCCCAAGCGTTTTCGGGACAGGGCTCCACGAGCAGTACTTC
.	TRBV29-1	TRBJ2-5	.	CSVQGGRQETQYF	TGCAGCGTTCAGGGAGGCAGGCAAGAGACCCAGTACTTC
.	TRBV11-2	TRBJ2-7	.	CASSLDSGSGEQYF	TGTGCCAGCAGCTTAGATTCCGGGTCTGGCGAGCAGTACTTC
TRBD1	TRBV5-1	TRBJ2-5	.	CASSALKPGQFSPPQETQYF	TGCGCCAGCAGCGCGCTAAAACCGGGACAGTTCTCCCCTCCACAAGAGACCCAGTACTTC
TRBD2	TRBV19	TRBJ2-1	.	CASSTSGRANEQFF	TGTGCCAGTAGTACTTCCGGGAGGGCCAATGAGCAGTTCTTC
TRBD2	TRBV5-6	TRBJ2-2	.	CASSPLTTSGGFGELFF	TGTGCCAGCAGCCCCCTAACGACTAGCGGGGGATTCGGGGAGCTGTTTTTT
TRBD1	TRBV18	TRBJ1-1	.	CASSPGQGGLNTEAFF	TGTGCCAGCTCACCGGGACAGGGGGGGCTCAACACTGAAGCTTTCTTT
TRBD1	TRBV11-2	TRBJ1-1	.	CASSSGGTEAFF	TGTGCCAGCAGCTCAGGGGGCACTGAAGCTTTCTTT
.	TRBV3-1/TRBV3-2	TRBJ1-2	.	CASTGRGEVYGYTF	TGTGCCAGCACGGGCAGGGGAGAGGTCTATGGCTACACCTTC
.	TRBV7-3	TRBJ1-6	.	CASSLSAYNSPLHF	TGTGCCAGCAGTCTTTCGGCCTATAATTCACCCCTCCACTTT
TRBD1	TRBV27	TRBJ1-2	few	CASRQNSGQPNYGYTF	TGTGCCAGCAGGCAAAACTCGGGACAGCCGAACTATGGCTACACCTTC
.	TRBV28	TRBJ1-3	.	CASSQGQKNTIYF	TGTGCCAGCAGTCAGGGACAAAAAAACACCATATATTTT
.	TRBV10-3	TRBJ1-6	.	CAISETGYDNSPLHF	TGTGCCATCAGCGAAACAGGGTACGATAATTCACCCCTCCACTTT
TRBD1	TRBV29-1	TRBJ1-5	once	CSVVAGGADQPQHF	TGCAGCGTTGTCGCAGGGGGCGCCGATCAGCCCCAGCATTTT
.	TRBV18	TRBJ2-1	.	CASSPPNRGGYNEQFF	TGTGCCAGCTCACCACCGAACAGGGGGGGGTACAATGAGCAGTTCTTC
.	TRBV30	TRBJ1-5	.	CAWKKEGWNQPQHF	TGTGCCTGGAAGAAGGAGGGGTGGAATCAGCCCCAGCATTTT
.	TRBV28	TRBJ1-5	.	CASSWTELNQPQHF	TGTGCCAGCAGCTGGACTGAACTCAATCAGCCCCAGCATTTT
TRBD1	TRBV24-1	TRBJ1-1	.	CATREKGQGNTEAFF	TGTGCCACCAGGGAAAAGGGACAGGGAAACACTGAAGCTTTCTTT
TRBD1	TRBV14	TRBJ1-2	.	CASSQIVGGDGYTF	TGTGCCAGCAGCCAGATCGTAGGGGGCGATGGCTACACCTTC
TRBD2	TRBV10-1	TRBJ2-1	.	CASSESGRFNEQFF	TGCGCCAGCAGTGAAAGCGGGAGGTTTAATGAGCAGTTCTTC
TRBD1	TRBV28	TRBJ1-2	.	CASTRTGTVYGYTF	TGTGCCAGCACACGTACCGGGACAGTTTATGGCTACACCTTC
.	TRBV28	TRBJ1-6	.	CASRGAGESLTYNSPLHF	TGTGCCAGCAGGGGGGCAGGGGAGTCGTTGACCTATAATTCACCCCTCCACTTT
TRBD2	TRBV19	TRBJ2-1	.	CASSPPAGLAGNEQFF	TGTGCCAGTAGCCCCCCGGCGGGACTAGCGGGGAATGAGCAGTTCTTC
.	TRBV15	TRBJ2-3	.	CATSTGTSTDTQYF	TGTGCCACCTCAACCGGGACTAGCACAGATACGCAGTATTTT
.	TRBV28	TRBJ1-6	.	CASSERPGDSPLHF	TGTGCCAGCAGTGAGCGTCCGGGGGATTCACCCCTCCACTTT
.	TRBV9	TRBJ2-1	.	CASSVQYNEQFF	TGTGCCAGCAGCGTCCAATACAATGAGCAGTTCTTC
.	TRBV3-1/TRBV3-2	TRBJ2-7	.	CASSQNYASYEQYF	TGTGCCAGCAGCCAAAACTACGCCTCCTACGAGCAGTACTTC